The 31 T cell receptor beta chains given below trace back to one sample, sequenced in a study of blood T cells in healthy people across ages. Using a J-beta primer mix together with a sample-barcoded 5' primer, a second PCR was run for about 6 to 12 cycles. A single record per CDR3 protein comes from TCRdb applying MiXCR to the 5' RACE reads. Of 600,000 to 800,000 distinct CDR3 sequences in the sample, over 20% are singletons; the top ten hold 3% to 4.5%. Material: blood. The receptors here all came from a man aged 65 to 85 in good health.

This clonotype was detected ten times or more. This sequence joins TRBV28 and TRBJ2-7; D is tentatively TRBD1 or TRBD2 (5 bases each). This CDR3 spans 17 amino acids. Germline V gives CDR1 MDHEN, CDR2 SYDVKM. Trimming took 0 bases from V and 4 from J, leaving 19 bases between them. CDR3 bases: TGTGCCAGCAGTTTATGGGGCCCCGGTGGGACGTTTTACGAGCAGTACTTC. It codes for CASSLWGPGGTFYEQYF.

The genes are TRBV12-5 and TRBJ1-2; 8 bases map to TRBD1. The CDR3 length is 13 residues. After removal of 6 bases from V and 4 bases from J, the junction contained 4 bases not matched to a gene. CDR1 is LGHNT and CDR2 is FRNRAP in the germline V gene. As DNA, the CDR3 is TGTGCTAGTGGCCTGACAGGGGCCTATGGCTACACCTTC. Amino acid sequence: CASGLTGAYGYTF.

This clonotype was seen only once. V is TRBV7-9 and J is TRBJ2-1; 11 bases are shared with TRBD2. CDR1 and CDR2 from the germline V gene are SEHNR and FQNEAQ (reference sequence). The trim removed 1 base at V and 6 bases at J, leaving 5 bases unmatched. The CDR3 totals 16 residues. CDR3 DNA sequence: TGTGCCAGCAGCTTAGGGGGGACTAGCGGATTCAATGAGCAGTTCTTC. Its translation is CASSLGGTSGFNEQFF.

The table lists this clonotype with a few counts. This rearrangement joins TRBV18 to TRBJ2-1, with D perhaps being TRBD1 or TRBD2 (8 bases each). V lost 1 base to trimming and J lost 2 bases, with 15 bases between them. Per germline, CDR1 KGHSH and CDR2 LQKENI. The CDR3 totals 17 residues. CDR3 loop: CASSPRGQGLAYNEQFF. The CDR3 nucleotides read TGTGCCAGCTCACCACGAGGACAGGGACTAGCCTACAATGAGCAGTTCTTC.

This chain connects TRBV5-1 to TRBJ2-1, with 7 bases lining up with TRBD1. The CDR3 contains 14 residues. Germline CDR1 and CDR2: SGHRS and YFSETQ. V was clipped by 6 bases and J by 1 base; unmatched bases: 4. The CDR3 DNA reads as TGCGCCAGCAAGGGACAGCCTTCCTACAATGAGCAGTTCTTC. It is translated as CASKGQPSYNEQFF.

This clonotype was seen at least ten times. The chain combines TRBV9 with TRBJ2-1, with TRBD2 matching over 8 bases. In germline, CDR1 is SGDLS, CDR2 YYNGEE. This CDR3 is 14 amino acids long. V trimming: 3 bases; J trimming: 5 bases; junction bases outside the gene matches: 4. The CDR3 here is CASSDGTRDNEQFF. The DNA of the CDR3 is TGTGCCAGCAGCGACGGGACTAGGGACAATGAGCAGTTCTTC.

This clonotype was counted only a few times. The rearrangement joins TRBV4-1 to TRBJ1-4; 8 nucleotides match TRBD1. This CDR3 is 16 amino acids long. J gave up 5 bases and V 4 bases, and 9 bases lay outside the gene matches. Germline lookup yields CDR1 MGHRA and CDR2 YSYEKL. CDR3 sequence reads: CASSPTGQGTNEKLFF. The CDR3 DNA follows: TGCGCCAGCAGCCCAACCGGACAGGGAACGAATGAAAAACTGTTTTTT.

The chain employs TRBV29-1 and TRBJ1-3, with no clear D. The CDR3 has 14 amino acids. Per the germline V gene, CDR1 is SQVTM and CDR2 is ANQGSEA. V was clipped by 1 base and J by 2 bases, with 9 bases between them. The CDR3 loop reads CSVEAGMAGNTIYF. CDR3 bases: TGCAGCGTTGAAGCGGGGATGGCTGGAAACACCATATATTTT.

This clonotype was picked up a small number of times. V and J are TRBV6-1 and TRBJ1-2; D gene uncertain. The CDR3 contains 15 residues. V lost 0 bases and J lost 1, with 9 bases in between. Germline values: CDR1 MNHNS, CDR2 SASEGT. The CDR3 region is CASSEALLFNYGYTF. Here the CDR3 DNA reads TGTGCCAGCAGTGAAGCGCTTTTGTTTAACTATGGCTACACCTTC.

This clonotype was detected only a few times. V usage is TRBV28 and J usage is TRBJ2-1; D is possibly TRBD2 (6 bases). Germline V gene lookup returns CDR1 MDHEN and CDR2 SYDVKM. This CDR3 spans 15 amino acids. The ends were cut back, 7 bases at V and 0 bases at J, with 13 bases in the middle. CDR3 coding DNA: TGTGCCAGCACCGGGACTCGCGCCTCCTACAATGAGCAGTTCTTC. Translation: CASTGTRASYNEQFF.

This clonotype was seen only a few times. The chain's CDR3 is CAISAGQTNSGNTIYF. CDR3 DNA sequence: TGTGCCATCAGTGCGGGACAGACTAACTCTGGAAACACCATATATTTT. V and J are TRBV10-3 and TRBJ1-3, with TRBD1 matching 7 bases. The germline gives CDR1 ENHRY, CDR2 SYGVKD. With 4 bases clipped from V and 0 bases from J, the junction kept 6 bases outside the gene matches. The CDR3 consists of 16 residues.

This clonotype was seen ten or more times. The genes are TRBV29-1 and TRBJ2-5; D gene unclear. The V end lost 4 bases, the J end lost 4 bases, and 7 bases lay between the germline ends. Germline CDR1 SQVTM, CDR2 ANQGSEA. The CDR3 runs to 11 residues. CDR3 coding DNA: TGCAGCGTTGTTTTTCTAGAGACCCAGTACTTC. Translation gives CSVVFLETQYF.

This clonotype appeared many times. The gene calls are TRBV10-3 and TRBJ2-7; D tentatively reads TRBD1 or TRBD2 (8 bases each). The germline CDR1 and CDR2 sequences are ENHRY and SYGVKD. Trimming cost V 3 bases and J 0 bases, with 15 bases left between them. The CDR3 runs to 16 residues. CDR3 DNA: TGTGCCATCAGTGACGGGAGGGGGACAGGCTCCTACGAGCAGTACTTC. As protein: CAISDGRGTGSYEQYF.

J is TRBJ2-2 and V is TRBV7-2; 15 nucleotides align to TRBD2. The CDR3 runs 18 residues. Losses at the gene ends were 5 bases for V and 5 bases for J; bases not matched to a gene: 9. Germline V gene lookup returns CDR1 SGHTA and CDR2 FQGNSA. In DNA, the CDR3 is TGTGCCAGCAGCCCTAGCCCAGGACTAGCGGGAGGGACCGGGGAGCTGTTTTTT. It translates to CASSPSPGLAGGTGELFF.

The J gene is TRBJ2-5, the V gene TRBV15; D remains unclear. This CDR3 is 15 amino acids long. V was trimmed by 0 bases and J by 5 bases, leaving 13 bases between them. Germline V gene sequence: CDR1 LNHNV, CDR2 YYDKDF (reference sequence). The CDR3 DNA reads as TGTGCCACCAGCAGAGATCGGGCAGGCCGCGAGACCCAGTACTTC. Its protein is CATSRDRAGRETQYF.

This clonotype was recorded many times. The V and J genes are TRBV18 and TRBJ2-4, with TRBD2 matching over 11 bases. V lost 0 bases, J lost 2 bases, and 6 bases stayed unmatched. CDR1 is KGHSH and CDR2 is LQKENI in the germline V gene. The CDR3 is made up of 18 amino acids. The CDR3: CASSPPDLAGGTKNIQYF. In nucleotides, the CDR3 is TGTGCCAGCTCACCACCGGATCTAGCGGGAGGTACCAAAAACATTCAGTACTTC.

The genes are TRBV7-9 and TRBJ2-5; 9 bases agree with TRBD2. The J call is uncertain, as TRBJ2-7 better fits the DNA end. CDR1 and CDR2 from the germline V gene are SEHNR and FQNEAQ (reference sequence). The CDR3 runs to 13 residues. The CDR3 reads CASRTGTSFEQYF. The CDR3 DNA follows: TGTGCCAGCAGAACCGGGACTAGCTTCGAGCAGTACTTC.

The count of this clonotype is one. This rearrangement joins TRBV20-1 to TRBJ2-1; 7 bases are shared with TRBD2. The junction had 16 bases not matched to a gene; V was cut back by 0 bases and J by 8 bases. The CDR3 length is 17 residues. In germline, CDR1 is DFQATT, CDR2 SNEGSKA (reference sequence). CDR3: CSARELPLAVPFDEQFF. In DNA form, the CDR3 reads TGCAGTGCTAGAGAGCTCCCCCTAGCGGTACCTTTCGATGAGCAGTTCTTC.

The rearrangement links TRBV2 to TRBJ2-5; 7 bases agree with TRBD2. The J call is uncertain, as TRBJ2-7 better fits the DNA end. The germline V gene encodes CDR1 SNHLY and CDR2 FYNNEI. The CDR3 runs 15 residues. The CDR3 region has the DNA TGTGCCAGCAGTGAAAGTGCGGGAGCGGGCTACGAGCAGTACTTC. Translation gives CASSESAGAGYEQYF.

The gene calls are TRBV6-6 and TRBJ2-7, with 9 bases that match TRBD1. There are 14 residues in the CDR3. V was pared by 4 bases and J by 7 bases, with 8 bases of the junction left unmatched. Germline V lookup: CDR1 MNHNY, CDR2 SVGAGI (reference sequence). CDR3 sequence reads: CASSWGNDRGEQYF. The CDR3 region has the DNA TGTGCCAGCAGTTGGGGAAACGACAGGGGGGAGCAGTACTTC.

This clonotype was counted many times. The chain carries TRBV11-2 and TRBJ2-1, with TRBD2 identical over 9 bases. This CDR3 has 16 residues. Per germline, CDR1 SGHAT and CDR2 FQNNGV. Losses at the gene ends were 1 base for V and 6 bases for J; bases not matched to a gene: 7. The chain's CDR3 is CASSLGSREGLNEQFF. The DNA for the CDR3 is TGTGCCAGCAGCTTAGGGTCGCGGGAGGGCCTCAATGAGCAGTTCTTC.

This clonotype was recorded a few times. The rearrangement uses TRBV10-1 and TRBJ1-3; D is undetermined. Germline-derived CDR1 and CDR2 are WNHNN and SYGVQD (reference sequence). This CDR3 comprises 16 residues. Trimming left V 0 bases short and J 0 bases short, with 9 bases between. CDR3 coding DNA: TGCGCCAGCAGTGAGTCCGGTTTAAACTCTGGAAACACCATATATTTT. It encodes CASSESGLNSGNTIYF.

CDR3 nucleotides: TGCAGTGCTAGGGATCCCCTGACTAGCCGGGGCTCCTACAATGAGCAGTTCTTC. Translating gives CSARDPLTSRGSYNEQFF. The V and J genes are TRBV20-1 and TRBJ2-1; 7 nucleotides agree with TRBD2. The CDR3 is made up of 18 amino acids. Germline loops: CDR1 DFQATT, CDR2 SNEGSKA (reference sequence). The ends lost 3 bases at V and 0 bases at J; junction bases unmatched: 14.

This chain joins TRBV3-1 and TRBJ2-7, with D hard to call. The CDR3 consists of 14 residues. CDR1 is LGHDT, CDR2 YNNKEL, per germline (reference sequence). The V end was cut by 0 bases, the J end by 1 base, with 7 bases between. The CDR3 here is CASSQERFSYEQYF. The CDR3 nucleotides read TGTGCCAGCAGCCAAGAACGTTTTTCCTACGAGCAGTACTTC.

The chain links TRBV9 to TRBJ2-1; no clear D gene. Trimming stripped 3 bases from V and 0 bases from J, with 10 bases between. This CDR3 is built from 15 residues. Germline V lookup: CDR1 SGDLS, CDR2 YYNGEE. The CDR3 reads CASSGGRGSYNEQFF. The DNA of the CDR3 is TGTGCCAGCAGCGGCGGTCGCGGCTCCTACAATGAGCAGTTCTTC. The variable domain in full, with the rest retrieved from reference TRBV9 and TRBJ2-1, is DSGVTQTPKHLITATGQRVTLRCSPRSGDLSVYWYQQSLDQGLQFLIQYYNGEERAKGNILERFSAQQFPDLHSELNLSSLELGDSALYFCASSGGRGSYNEQFFGPGTRLTVL.

This clonotype was seen just once. V gene TRBV14 combines with J gene TRBJ2-5; weak D call: TRBD2 (6 bases). Trimming took off 8 bases at V and 5 bases at J, with 15 bases between the two ends. The CDR3 runs 13 residues. Germline lookup yields CDR1 SGHDN and CDR2 FVKESK. As DNA, the CDR3 is TGTGCCAGCGGAGACCAGGGAGGCGAGACCCAGTACTTC. Translation gives CASGDQGGETQYF.

The chain uses TRBV5-1 and TRBJ1-6; D might be TRBD1 (6 bases). V gave up 1 base and J gave up 8 bases, with 13 bases separating them. The germline CDR1 and CDR2 sequences are SGHRS and YFSETQ. The CDR3 runs 15 residues. The CDR3 DNA reads as TGCGCCAGCAGCTTGATACAGGGAGGGGATTCACCCCTCCACTTT. Translation gives CASSLIQGGDSPLHF.

V and J are TRBV20-1 and TRBJ2-1, with D unclear. V lost 0 bases to trimming and J lost 9 bases, with 24 bases between them. The V gene's germline CDR1 is DFQATT and CDR2 SNEGSKA (reference sequence). The CDR3 contains 17 residues. CDR3 nucleotide sequence: TGCAGTGCTAGAGATCGCGTCCCGCAGCAGTATTTCAGTGAGCAGTTCTTC. Encoded protein: CSARDRVPQQYFSEQFF.

This clonotype was observed a handful of times. The gene calls are TRBV27 and TRBJ2-3, with a possible D match to TRBD1 (6 bases). V shed 3 bases and J shed 1 base, with 14 bases lying between them. The germline CDR1 and CDR2 sequences are MNHEY and SMNVEV (reference sequence). The CDR3 totals 16 residues. CDR3 in amino acids: CASSFRQGKGTDTQYF. Written as DNA, the CDR3 is TGTGCCAGCAGTTTTCGTCAGGGGAAGGGCACAGATACGCAGTATTTT.

This clonotype was recorded a few times. The chain uses TRBV6-4 and TRBJ2-5; a weak D match, TRBD2 (6 bases). The DNA matches TRBJ2-1 better at its end, which makes the J call doubtful. The germline V gene has CDR1 MRHNA and CDR2 SNTAGT. The CDR3 has 14 residues. The DNA of the CDR3 is TGTGCCAGCAGTGACCCGTCCCTAGCGACTGAGCAGTTCTTC. As protein: CASSDPSLATEQFF.

The J gene is TRBJ2-1, the V gene TRBV6-5; weak D call: TRBD2 (5 bases). Germline-derived CDR1 and CDR2 are MNHEY and SVGAGI. Trimming removed 2 bases from V and 10 bases from J, with 18 bases in between. The CDR3 runs 15 residues. Here the CDR3 reads CASSYAGRTRHEQFF. The CDR3 bases are TGTGCCAGCAGTTACGCGGGCAGAACACGACACGAGCAGTTCTTC.